The 13 T cell receptor beta chains listed next were all sequenced from one sample in a study of T cell responses to AZD1222 COVID-19 vaccine. The data were produced by immunoSEQ multiplex PCR, yet TCRdb's version contains in-frame clones alone and is incomplete. The data show some 150,000 clones, roughly 88% seen once. This specimen was peripheral blood, taken 28 days after the second AZD1222 dose. These receptors were taken from an adult who received the AZD1222 COVID-19 vaccine.

The chain uses TRBV20-1 and TRBJ1-6; TRBD1 might be the D (5 bases). There are 11 residues in the CDR3. The V gene's germline CDR1 is DFQATT and CDR2 SNEGSKA (reference sequence). Trimming removed 6 bases at V and 7 bases at J, with 7 bases between. Here the CDR3 DNA reads TGCAGTGCGGGGGGGAATTCACCCCTCCACTTT. Protein sequence: CSAGGNSPLHF.

The chain combines TRBV5-1 with TRBJ2-3; the match to TRBD1 covers 8 bases. The ends lost 4 bases at V and 4 bases at J; junction bases unmatched: 11. Germline V CDR1 and CDR2: SGHRS, YFSETQ. The CDR3 is 16 residues long. The CDR3 DNA reads TGCGCCAGCAGCGCCGGTAGGACAGGGTCATCAGATACGCAGTATTTT. Its translation: CASSAGRTGSSDTQYF.

V usage is TRBV6-5 and J usage is TRBJ1-2; TRBD1 agrees at 7 bases. The CDR3 totals 15 residues. With V trimmed by 3 bases and J by 4 bases, 8 bases remained unmatched. Germline loops: CDR1 MNHEY, CDR2 SVGAGI. CDR3 region: CASSYRGQGGYGYTF. CDR3 coding DNA: TGTGCCAGCAGTTATAGGGGCCAGGGGGGCTATGGCTACACCTTC.

V is TRBV7-8 and J is TRBJ2-5, with no clear D. Trimming cost V 5 bases and J 5 bases, with 12 bases left between them. The germline gives CDR1 SGHVS, CDR2 FQNEAQ. CDR3 length: 13 amino acids. CDR3 residues: CASSRTIGETQYF. Written as DNA, the CDR3 is TGTGCCAGCAGCCGCACTATTGGGGAGACCCAGTACTTC. Using reference TRBV7-8 and TRBJ2-5 for the parts outside the CDR3, the full variable domain is GAGVSQSPRYKVAKRGQDVALRCDPISGHVSLFWYQQALGQGPEFLTYFQNEAQLDKSGLPSDRFFAERPEGSVSTLKIQRTQQEDSAVYLCASSRTIGETQYFGPGTRLLVL.

The J gene is TRBJ2-1, the V gene TRBV6-5; D ambiguous. Germline V CDR1 and CDR2: MNHEY, SVGAGI. The CDR3 runs to 14 residues. V lost 6 bases and J 4 bases, leaving 13 bases between the germline ends. CDR3 nucleotides: TGTGCCAGCAGCCGACCGGCATTATACAATGAGCAGTTCTTC. Residues: CASSRPALYNEQFF.

The rearrangement joins TRBV18 to TRBJ2-7; D remains unclear. This CDR3 has 12 residues. CDR1 and CDR2 (germline): KGHSH, LQKENI. Trimming left V 3 bases short and J 2 bases short, with 5 bases between. In DNA, the CDR3 is TGTGCCAGCTCACCTCTTCCCTACGAGCAGTACTTC. Protein sequence: CASSPLPYEQYF.

The chain uses TRBV7-9 and TRBJ1-1; a possible D gene is TRBD1 (5 bases). This CDR3 is built from 14 residues. In germline, CDR1 is SEHNR, CDR2 FQNEAQ (reference sequence). The V end lost 2 bases, the J end lost 1 base, and 8 bases lay between the germline ends. The CDR3 bases are TGTGCCAGCAGCTTAAGTGGGGGGAACACTGAAGCTTTCTTT. It codes for CASSLSGGNTEAFF. Full variable domain (missing parts from reference TRBV7-9 and TRBJ1-1): DTGVSQNPRHKITKRGQNVTFRCDPISEHNRLYWYRQTLGQGPEFLTYFQNEAQLEKSRLLSDRFSAERPKGSFSTLEIQRTEQGDSAMYLCASSLSGGNTEAFFGQGTRLTVV.

The V and J genes are TRBV4-1 and TRBJ1-4; D is unclear. Trimming removed 0 bases at V and 7 bases at J, with 12 bases between. The CDR3 spans 15 residues. Per the germline V gene, CDR1 is MGHRA and CDR2 is YSYEKL. The DNA for the CDR3 is TGCGCCAGCAGCCAAGACGTCGGGTGGGCTGAAAAACTGTTTTTT. Translated, it gives CASSQDVGWAEKLFF.

V is TRBV6-5 and J is TRBJ1-2; 7 nucleotides match TRBD1. V was pared by 7 bases and J by 6 bases, with 14 bases of the junction left unmatched. This CDR3 is 15 amino acids long. Germline lookup yields CDR1 MNHEY and CDR2 SVGAGI. CDR3 sequence: CASIQSGQLPDGYTF. The CDR3 DNA follows: TGTGCCAGCATTCAATCGGGACAGCTTCCAGATGGCTACACCTTC.

This sequence joins TRBV12-3 or TRBV12-4 and TRBJ1-2; D ambiguous. The CDR3 contains 11 residues. Trimming left V 3 bases short and J 4 bases short, with 3 bases between. The CDR3 bases are TGTGCCAGCAGTTTGGGCTATGGCTACACCTTC. It is translated as CASSLGYGYTF.

The gene calls are TRBV27 and TRBJ1-6; tentatively, D is TRBD1 (6 bases). The CDR3 is 15 residues long. Trimming removed 2 bases at V and 7 bases at J, with 12 bases between. Germline-derived CDR1 and CDR2 are MNHEY and SMNVEV (reference sequence). CDR3 amino acids: CASSLEGRGNSPLHF. The CDR3 nucleotides are TGTGCCAGCAGTTTAGAAGGCAGGGGAAATTCACCCCTCCACTTT.

V gene TRBV5-5 combines with J gene TRBJ1-2; D is possibly TRBD1 (6 bases). Trimming left V 0 bases short and J 3 bases short, with 9 bases between. The CDR3 totals 14 residues. Germline values: CDR1 SGHKS, CDR2 YYEKEE (reference sequence). The CDR3 nucleotides are TGTGCCAGCAGCTTGGCCGGGGGCGACTATGGCTACACCTTC. Protein sequence: CASSLAGGDYGYTF.

V and J are TRBV2 and TRBJ1-1; TRBD1 aligns across 8 bases. The CDR3 spans 14 residues. Germline values: CDR1 SNHLY, CDR2 FYNNEI. Unmatched junction bases numbered 3, after V lost 5 bases and J lost 1 base. DNA of the CDR3: TGTGCCAGCAGTCAGCAGGGGGCGAACACTGAAGCTTTCTTT. Encoded protein: CASSQQGANTEAFF.